This T cell receptor (beta chain) was retrieved from a study of beta chain features in type 1 diabetes. CD4+ cells of the naive, central memory, regulatory and stem cell-like memory types were sorted via CD45RO/CCR7/CD25/CD127/CD95/CD27. This CDR3 is 17 amino acids long. This clone was counted only a few times. Expressed TCRB transcripts were sequenced because the isolated RNA had all been reverse transcribed beforehand. The assay was immunoSEQ multiplex PCR, and TCRdb's table has in-frame clones only and misses some. The sample holds some 150,000 clones, roughly 10% seen once. The origin of this receptor is a man younger than 35 in good health. The sequenced sample consisted of central memory CD4+ T cells from blood. This chain uses TRBV21-1 with TRBJ1-1; the listed D gene, TRBD1, was not tested against the DNA. TRBV21-1 is a pseudogene. CDR3 nucleotide sequence: TGTGCCAGCAGCAAAGTCTGCAGGGGGGACCTGAACACTGAAGCTTTCTTT. Translating it yields CASSKVCRGDLNTEAFF.